This passage covers 19 T cell receptor beta chains from one sample sequenced in a study of T cell repertoires in cytomegalovirus infection. TCRdb processed the reads anew with MiXCR; each CDR3 protein has one entry. The repertoire holds 200,000 or so distinct CDR3 sequences, roughly a fifth seen once, with 2.9% in the top ten. Sample: PBMCs. The receptors were gathered from a human donor in good health (CMV status not recorded). Some clones in this sample may be carry-over from other donors' samples.

This clonotype was detected only a few times. This chain joins TRBV9 and TRBJ2-5; D tentatively fits TRBD1 or TRBD2 (5 bases each). V lost 3 bases and J lost 9, with 21 bases in between. This CDR3 spans 15 amino acids. In germline, CDR1 is SGDLS, CDR2 YYNGEE. The CDR3 spells CASSGGASGGIAQYF. The CDR3 coding sequence is TGTGCCAGCAGCGGTGGGGCCAGCGGAGGTATAGCCCAGTACTTC.

This clonotype was found many times. The chain combines TRBV7-6 with TRBJ1-1; tentatively, D is TRBD1 (5 bases). This CDR3 spans 15 amino acids. Trimming stripped 3 bases from V and 0 bases from J, with 11 bases between. Per the germline V gene, CDR1 is SGHVS and CDR2 is FNYEAQ. The DNA for the CDR3 is TGTGCCAGCAGCTTTGGGACGGCCATGAACACTGAAGCTTTCTTT. Translated: CASSFGTAMNTEAFF.

The J gene is TRBJ2-1, the V gene TRBV15; 8 nucleotides match TRBD1. The V segment lost 1 base and the J segment 9 bases; nucleotides outside the gene matches: 5. From germline, CDR1 is LNHNV and CDR2 YYDKDF (reference sequence). The CDR3 length is 14 residues. CDR3 residues: CATSRGTGPSEQFF. The CDR3 region has the DNA TGTGCCACCAGCAGAGGGACAGGGCCGAGTGAGCAGTTCTTC.

The chain carries TRBV6-6 and TRBJ1-5, with a tentative D call TRBD1 (5 bases). Germline V gene sequence: CDR1 MNHNY, CDR2 SVGAGI (reference sequence). The CDR3 covers 14 residues. Trimming removed 7 bases at V and 0 bases at J, with 10 bases between. CDR3 sequence: CASTGSNSNQPQHF. CDR3 DNA sequence: TGTGCCAGCACAGGGAGTAATAGCAATCAGCCCCAGCATTTT.

V usage is TRBV7-9 and J usage is TRBJ2-3; TRBD1 matches 9 bases. Germline V gene lookup returns CDR1 SEHNR and CDR2 FQNEAQ (reference sequence). The CDR3 extends over 16 amino acids. V lost 5 bases, J lost 0 bases, and 6 bases stayed unmatched. For the CDR3, the DNA is TGTGCCAGCAGCCCGGGACAGGGACCTAGCACAGATACGCAGTATTTT. Protein product: CASSPGQGPSTDTQYF.

This clonotype was seen many times. The rearrangement joins TRBV7-9 to TRBJ2-7; 8 bases agree with TRBD1. Germline CDR1 SEHNR, CDR2 FQNEAQ (reference sequence). V dropped 6 bases and J dropped 3; count of bases not matched to a gene: 4. The CDR3 has 13 amino acids. The CDR3 region is CASSPDRGYEQYF. The CDR3 nucleotides read TGTGCCAGCAGTCCTGACAGGGGCTACGAGCAGTACTTC.

The genes are TRBV6-2 or TRBV6-3 and TRBJ2-7, with D unclear. The CDR3 is 14 amino acids. The V gene's germline CDR1 is MNHEY and CDR2 SVGEGT. The V gene lost 6 bases and the J gene lost 1 base, with 13 bases spanning the gap. The CDR3 protein is CASRDPPMSYEQYF. CDR3 DNA: TGTGCCAGCAGAGACCCTCCTATGTCCTACGAGCAGTACTTC.

The chain links TRBV2 to TRBJ2-5; TRBD1 aligns across 8 bases. V trimming: 6 bases; J trimming: 4 bases; junction bases outside the gene matches: 13. This CDR3 contains 16 residues. Germline loops: CDR1 SNHLY, CDR2 FYNNEI. CDR3 residues: CASRDFMTGTGETQYF. For the CDR3, the DNA is TGTGCCAGCAGAGACTTTATGACAGGGACAGGAGAGACCCAGTACTTC.

This clonotype has only a few counts. This chain connects TRBV6-2 or TRBV6-3 to TRBJ2-7, with 7 positions matching TRBD2. The junction had 6 bases not matched to a gene; V was cut back by 2 bases and J by 2 bases. This CDR3 is 15 amino acids long. Germline values: CDR1 MNHEY, CDR2 SVGEGT. CDR3 DNA sequence: TGTGCCAGCAGTTACCGCACTAGCGAGACCTACGAGCAGTACTTC. Its protein is CASSYRTSETYEQYF.

This clonotype has just a few counts. The rearrangement joins TRBV12-3 or TRBV12-4 to TRBJ1-5, with D maybe TRBD1 (6 bases). The V end was cut by 3 bases, the J end by 11 bases, with 17 bases between. This CDR3 is 14 amino acids long. CDR3 loop: CASSLGGRGSSQHF. CDR3 in DNA: TGTGCCAGCAGTTTGGGGGGCAGGGGTTCGTCCCAGCATTTT.

This clonotype occurred many times. V is TRBV12-3 or TRBV12-4 and J is TRBJ2-1, with 9 bases aligning to TRBD2. This CDR3 spans 19 amino acids. Losses at the gene ends were 1 base for V and 8 bases for J; bases not matched to a gene: 18. DNA for the CDR3: TGTGCCAGCAGTTTAGGATCTTGGTTCGGCGGGAGGGAAGCCGATGAGCAGTTCTTC. It encodes CASSLGSWFGGREADEQFF.

The rearrangement uses TRBV7-9 and TRBJ2-7, with 7 bases fitting TRBD2. The CDR3 covers 14 residues. Losses at the gene ends were 5 bases for V and 0 bases for J; bases not matched to a gene: 4. The germline V gene encodes CDR1 SEHNR and CDR2 FQNEAQ (reference sequence). The CDR3 region is CASSRGGTSYEQYF. As DNA, the CDR3 is TGTGCCAGCAGCCGCGGGGGAACCTCCTACGAGCAGTACTTC. Complete variable domain (other parts from reference TRBV7-9 and TRBJ2-7): DTGVSQNPRHKITKRGQNVTFRCDPISEHNRLYWYRQTLGQGPEFLTYFQNEAQLEKSRLLSDRFSAERPKGSFSTLEIQRTEQGDSAMYLCASSRGGTSYEQYFGPGTRLTVT.

The genes are TRBV20-1 and TRBJ2-7, with a possible D match to TRBD2 (5 bases). The CDR3 is 11 residues long. Trimming stripped 6 bases from V and 6 bases from J, with 12 bases between. Germline V gives CDR1 DFQATT, CDR2 SNEGSKA (reference sequence). The CDR3 DNA follows: TGCAGTGCCCGGAGGTCCGGCGAGCAGTACTTC. Its translation: CSARRSGEQYF.

The rearrangement links TRBV29-1 to TRBJ2-2, with TRBD2 identical over 9 bases. Germline V gives CDR1 SQVTM, CDR2 ANQGSEA. This CDR3 comprises 17 residues. With 0 bases clipped from V and 0 bases from J, the junction kept 5 bases outside the gene matches. CDR3 bases: TGCAGCGTTGAAGAGGGCGCTAGCGGGGCGAACACCGGGGAGCTGTTTTTT. Protein: CSVEEGASGANTGELFF.

This clonotype was recorded at least ten times. The CDR3 sequence: CASSVTGVGNTIYF. In DNA form, the CDR3 reads TGTGCCAGCAGCGTCACAGGGGTTGGAAACACCATATATTTT. The chain links TRBV7-2 to TRBJ1-3; 7 bases fit TRBD1. The ends lost 5 bases at V and 3 bases at J; junction bases unmatched: 4. Looked up from germline, CDR1 is SGHTA and CDR2 is FQGNSA. The CDR3 has 14 amino acids.

V usage is TRBV2 and J usage is TRBJ1-1, with 7 bases that match TRBD1. The CDR3 loop spans 14 amino acids. CDR1 is SNHLY, CDR2 FYNNEI, per germline. With 7 bases clipped from V and 5 bases from J, the junction kept 10 bases outside the gene matches. CDR3 sequence (DNA): TGTGCCAGCACCTACGACAGGGTGGGTACTGAAGCTTTCTTT. Protein product: CASTYDRVGTEAFF. The variable domain in full, completed from reference TRBV2 and TRBJ1-1, reads EPEVTQTPSHQVTQMGQEVILRCVPISNHLYFYWYRQILGQKVEFLVSFYNNEISEKSEIFDDQFSVERPDGSNFTLKIRSTKLEDSAMYFCASTYDRVGTEAFFGQGTRLTVV.

The genes are TRBV6-2 or TRBV6-3 and TRBJ2-1; D perhaps matches TRBD2 (6 bases). Trimming left V 8 bases short and J 2 bases short, with 10 bases between. CDR1 and CDR2 (germline): MNHEY, SVGEGT. This CDR3 spans 13 amino acids. The DNA of the CDR3 is TGTGCCAGCCGGACGGGGGCCTACAATGAGCAGTTCTTC. It translates to CASRTGAYNEQFF.

The chain recombines TRBV6-5 with TRBJ2-5; D possibly corresponds to TRBD2 (5 bases). Germline lookup yields CDR1 MNHEY and CDR2 SVGAGI. Trimming left V 0 bases short and J 0 bases short, with 17 bases between. The CDR3 runs 18 residues. In DNA, the CDR3 is TGTGCCAGCAGTTACTCGAGACTGGGCGGGCCGTACCAAGAGACCCAGTACTTC. Its translation is CASSYSRLGGPYQETQYF.

This clonotype was seen a handful of times. V usage is TRBV27 and J usage is TRBJ1-6; D not resolved. The CDR3 covers 12 residues. Trimming removed 3 bases from V and 11 bases from J, with 8 bases in between. Germline V gene data show CDR1 as MNHEY and CDR2 as SMNVEV (reference sequence). CDR3 coding DNA: TGTGCCAGCAGTTTTGCTGGGACACCCCTCCACTTT. Its translation is CASSFAGTPLHF.